A single sample is the source of the 30 T cell receptor beta chains below, sequenced in a study of cytomegalovirus exposure and HLA in healthy donors. The PCR used 60 Vbeta and 13 Jbeta primers. Only in-frame clones appear in the TCRdb table, and some are missing; sequencing was by immunoSEQ multiplex PCR. The repertoire holds roughly 120,000 clones, about 80% seen once, with just over 1% in the top ten. The sample consisted of PBMCs. These receptors were obtained from a human donor in good health.

Points on this clone: At one of its ends the junction is not consistent with the germline gene, which may arise from a read error. The chain uses TRBV2 and TRBJ2-2; TRBD1 agrees at 7 bases. Germline CDR1 reads SNHLY; CDR2 reads FYNNEI. The CDR3 is made up of 13 amino acids. CDR3 sequence reads: CASRTGNAGELFF. The CDR3 region has the DNA TGTGCCAGCAGGACAGGGAACGCCGGGGAGCTGTTTTTT.

The chain combines TRBV6-6 with TRBJ1-2; 7 positions agree with TRBD1. Germline V gene data show CDR1 as MNHNY and CDR2 as SVGAGI (reference sequence). The CDR3 totals 15 residues. The J segment lost 0 bases and the V segment lost 5 bases, leaving 6 bases of the junction unmatched. DNA for the CDR3: TGTGCCAGCAGTACAGGGGACTCAGCTAACTATGGCTACACCTTC. The encoded protein is CASSTGDSANYGYTF.

V usage is TRBV15 and J usage is TRBJ1-1; 9 bases fit TRBD1. J lost 11 bases, V lost 3 bases, and 10 bases had no gene match. The CDR3 is made up of 14 amino acids. Germline V gene data show CDR1 as LNHNV and CDR2 as YYDKDF (reference sequence). CDR3 sequence reads: CATSRSRDRVWAFF. The DNA for the CDR3 is TGTGCCACCAGCAGGTCCCGGGACAGGGTTTGGGCTTTCTTT.

CDR3 DNA: TGTGCCAGCAGTGAAGCACGGGGTTACGAGCAGTACTTC. As protein: CASSEARGYEQYF. The chain is built from TRBV6-1 and TRBJ2-7, with D possibly matching TRBD2 (5 bases). This CDR3 has 13 amino acids. CDR1 is MNHNS and CDR2 is SASEGT in the germline V gene. V shed 0 bases and J shed 4 bases, with 7 bases lying between them.

The chain carries TRBV7-3 and TRBJ2-1; D is perhaps TRBD1 (6 bases). The CDR3 loop spans 15 amino acids. Per the germline V gene, CDR1 is SGHTA and CDR2 is FQGTGA. The V gene lost 1 base and the J gene lost 4 bases, with 11 bases spanning the gap. CDR3 sequence reads: CASSLRQGWYNEQFF. In DNA form, the CDR3 reads TGTGCCAGCAGCTTAAGGCAGGGGTGGTACAATGAGCAGTTCTTC.

V and J are TRBV5-4 and TRBJ1-2; 8 bases are shared with TRBD1. Germline loops: CDR1 SGHNT, CDR2 YYREEE (reference sequence). CDR3 length: 13 residues. V lost 0 bases, J lost 7 bases, and 2 bases stayed unmatched. CDR3 sequence: CASSLAGGAGYTF. Here the CDR3 DNA reads TGTGCCAGCAGCTTGGCAGGGGGCGCTGGCTACACCTTC.

This chain uses TRBV5-6 with TRBJ2-2; possibly TRBD2 for D (7 bases). Trimming shortened V by 2 bases and J by 3 bases, and 14 bases separated the two germline ends. The CDR3 runs 16 residues. Germline lookup yields CDR1 SGHDT and CDR2 YYEEEE. The CDR3 nucleotides are TGTGCCAGCAGCTTCGAGGGGGGGCACCACACCGGGGAGCTGTTTTTT. This gives the protein CASSFEGGHHTGELFF.

The chain joins TRBV28 to TRBJ2-2; 9 bases fit TRBD1. The CDR3 runs 15 residues. Germline V gene sequence: CDR1 MDHEN, CDR2 SYDVKM. The trim removed 6 bases at V and 0 bases at J, leaving 2 bases unmatched. CDR3 region: CASRRDRANTGELFF. CDR3 bases: TGTGCCAGCAGGCGGGACAGGGCGAACACCGGGGAGCTGTTTTTT.

This clone was picked up a small number of times. The V and J genes are TRBV4-1 and TRBJ1-5; D remains ambiguous. V was trimmed by 1 base and J by 3 bases, leaving 16 bases between them. Germline CDR1 MGHRA, CDR2 YSYEKL. There are 17 residues in the CDR3. In DNA, the CDR3 is TGCGCCAGCAGCCAAGTACCCACGGGGATCTACAATCAGCCCCAGCATTTT. It is translated as CASSQVPTGIYNQPQHF.

The rearrangement uses TRBV13 and TRBJ2-5; 9 bases fit TRBD1. Germline loops: CDR1 PRHDT, CDR2 FYEKMQ (reference sequence). After removal of 4 bases from V and 7 bases from J, the junction contained 7 bases not matched to a gene. The length of the CDR3 is 14 residues. The CDR3, as DNA: TGTGCCAGCAGCTCGGACAGGGGCGAGGGGACCCAGTACTTC. Translating it yields CASSSDRGEGTQYF.

The chain recombines TRBV7-8 with TRBJ2-7, with 12 bases aligning to TRBD1. The V gene's germline CDR1 is SGHVS and CDR2 FQNEAQ. The CDR3 has 14 residues. Trimming took 4 bases from V and 2 from J; bases not matched to a gene: 0. CDR3 nucleotide sequence: TGTGCCAGCAGCTGGGACAGGGGGCCCTACGAGCAGTACTTC. It yields the protein CASSWDRGPYEQYF.

The rearrangement joins TRBV11-2 to TRBJ2-1; 7 bases align to TRBD1. Germline V gene lookup returns CDR1 SGHAT and CDR2 FQNNGV. V lost 2 bases, J lost 5 bases, and 9 bases stayed unmatched. The CDR3 has 16 amino acids. The CDR3 is CASSLFDGDSNNEQFF. The DNA of the CDR3 is TGTGCCAGCAGCTTATTTGATGGGGACAGTAACAATGAGCAGTTCTTC.

V gene TRBV5-5 combines with J gene TRBJ1-5; 9 bases map to TRBD1. The CDR3 sequence is 15 residues long. Trimming removed 3 bases from V and 6 bases from J; junction bases left unmatched: 7. Germline CDR1 is SGHKS and CDR2 is YYEKEE (reference sequence). In nucleotides, the CDR3 is TGTGCCAGCAGCTGGACCGGGACAGGGATTCAGCCCCAGCATTTT. Translated: CASSWTGTGIQPQHF.

CDR3 in DNA: TGTGCCAGCAGCTTAGTGGGACAGAGACACAATGAGCAGTTCTTC. It is translated as CASSLVGQRHNEQFF. V gene TRBV7-6 combines with J gene TRBJ2-1; TRBD1 aligns across 7 bases. V was clipped by 1 base and J by 5 bases; unmatched bases: 5. The CDR3 is made up of 15 amino acids. In germline, CDR1 is SGHVS, CDR2 FNYEAQ. The whole variable domain, remainder taken from reference TRBV7-6 and TRBJ2-1, is GAGVSQSPRYKVTKRGQDVALRCDPISGHVSLYWYRQALGQGPEFLTYFNYEAQQDKSGLPNDRFSAERPEGSISTLTIQRTEQRDSAMYRCASSLVGQRHNEQFFGPGTRLTVL.

The J gene is TRBJ1-5, the V gene TRBV5-8; D is unresolved. The CDR3 is made up of 13 amino acids. V was pared by 6 bases and J by 8 bases, with 15 bases between. Germline V gene data show CDR1 as SGHTS and CDR2 as YDEGEE. The CDR3 DNA reads as TGTGCCAGCACCCTGGGAGGACGGAAGCCCCAGCATTTT. This gives the protein CASTLGGRKPQHF. Full variable domain (remainder filled in from reference TRBV5-8 and TRBJ1-5): EAGVTQSPTHLIKTRGQQATLRCSPISGHTSVYWYQQALGLGLQFLLWYDEGEERNRGNFPPRFSGRQFPNYSSELNVNALELEDSALYLCASTLGGRKPQHFGDGTRLSIL.

The chain recombines TRBV29-1 with TRBJ1-4; D ambiguous. Trimming left V 6 bases short and J 5 bases short, with 16 bases between. The germline CDR1 and CDR2 sequences are SQVTM and ANQGSEA. The CDR3 is 14 amino acids. The CDR3 DNA is TGCAGCGTATTGGTGGGTAACAGAAATGAAAAACTGTTTTTT. It yields the protein CSVLVGNRNEKLFF. The variable domain in full, with the rest retrieved from reference TRBV29-1 and TRBJ1-4, is SAVISQKPSRDICQRGTSLTIQCQVDSQVTMMFWYRQQPGQSLTLIATANQGSEATYESGFVIDKFPISRPNLTFSTLTVSNMSPEDSSIYLCSVLVGNRNEKLFFGSGTQLSVL.

The chain is built from TRBV5-4 and TRBJ2-3; D is possibly TRBD1 (5 bases). This CDR3 spans 14 amino acids. V was shortened by 0 bases and J by 2 bases, with 7 bases between the two germline ends. The germline V gene has CDR1 SGHNT and CDR2 YYREEE (reference sequence). CDR3 in DNA: TGTGCCAGCAGCTTGGGGGGCCTCACAGATACGCAGTATTTT. Amino acids: CASSLGGLTDTQYF.

This clone was observed once. This rearrangement joins TRBV16 to TRBJ1-5; 8 nucleotides match TRBD1. The CDR3 is 16 residues long. CDR1 KGHSY and CDR2 FQNENV come from the germline V gene. Trimming removed 1 base from V and 7 bases from J; junction bases left unmatched: 9. The CDR3 loop reads CASSQYTGQDVQPQHF. The CDR3 region has the DNA TGTGCCAGCAGCCAATACACGGGACAGGATGTACAGCCCCAGCATTTT.

The CDR3 region is CASSLGLQRGRDTEAFF. CDR3 coding DNA: TGTGCCAGCAGCTTAGGACTCCAGCGGGGTAGGGACACTGAAGCTTTCTTT. The J gene is TRBJ1-1, the V gene TRBV7-2; D is uncertain. Germline assignment: CDR1 SGHTA and CDR2 FQGNSA. The CDR3 is 17 amino acids. Trimming cost V 1 base and J 3 bases, with 18 bases left between them. Drawing the rest from reference TRBV7-2 and TRBJ1-1, the complete variable domain is GAGVSQSPSNKVTEKGKDVELRCDPISGHTALYWYRQSLGQGLEFLIYFQGNSAPDKSGLPSDRFSAERTGGSVSTLTIQRTQQEDSAVYLCASSLGLQRGRDTEAFFGQGTRLTVV.

The V call is TRBV5-1, the J call TRBJ2-3; 12 bases are a match to TRBD2. The V gene end was trimmed by 4 bases and the J gene end by 1 base; junction bases not matched to a gene: 4. Germline V CDR1 and CDR2: SGHRS, YFSETQ. There are 16 residues in the CDR3. CDR3 loop: CASSPSGGARTDTQYF. CDR3 coding DNA: TGCGCCAGCAGCCCTAGCGGGGGGGCTCGCACAGATACGCAGTATTTT.

This clone was detected a few times. The CDR3 nucleotides are TGTGCCAGTAGGGGGCGCGAGAACACTGAAGCTTTCTTT. Protein product: CASRGRENTEAFF. This chain links TRBV19 with TRBJ1-1, with a tentative D call TRBD1 (5 bases). The CDR3 consists of 13 residues. Per the germline V gene, CDR1 is LNHDA and CDR2 is SQIVND (reference sequence). Deletions cut 6 bases from V and 1 base from J, with 9 bases between.

The V and J genes are TRBV4-2 and TRBJ1-2, with TRBD1 matching 9 bases. Trimming at V came to 1 base and at J to 13 bases, leaving 7 bases not matched to a gene. Germline V gives CDR1 LGHNA, CDR2 YNFKEQ. The CDR3 is 13 amino acids. The CDR3 here is CASSQVPRDRATF. The CDR3 coding sequence is TGTGCCAGCAGCCAAGTCCCGCGGGACAGGGCCACCTTC.

The chain links TRBV11-2 to TRBJ1-2; TRBD1 might be the D (6 bases). The CDR3 runs 16 residues. Per the germline V gene, CDR1 is SGHAT and CDR2 is FQNNGV. The V gene lost 3 bases and the J gene lost 8 bases, with 22 bases spanning the gap. The DNA of the CDR3 is TGTGCCAGCAGCTTGACTCACAGGGCAATTCTGGGCGGCTACACCTTC. This gives the protein CASSLTHRAILGGYTF.

The CDR3 is CASSVVQVNTGELFF. DNA for the CDR3: TGTGCCAGCAGCGTAGTTCAGGTAAACACCGGGGAGCTGTTTTTT. The rearrangement uses TRBV9 and TRBJ2-2; unclear D gene. CDR3 length: 15 amino acids. Trimming stripped 0 bases from V and 2 bases from J, with 8 bases between. In germline, CDR1 is SGDLS, CDR2 YYNGEE.

This clone was seen a handful of times. This chain uses TRBV6-5 with TRBJ1-4; D might be TRBD1 (5 bases). With 0 bases removed from V and 8 bases from J, the gap between germline ends came to 13 bases. Germline lookup yields CDR1 MNHEY and CDR2 SVGAGI. The CDR3 has 15 residues. The CDR3, as DNA: TGTGCCAGCAGTTACTCGGGGGGAACTGGCGAAAAACTGTTTTTT. It codes for CASSYSGGTGEKLFF.

J is TRBJ2-3 and V is TRBV28; TRBD1 might be the D (5 bases). Germline V gene sequence: CDR1 MDHEN, CDR2 SYDVKM. The CDR3 length is 16 residues. V shed 3 bases and J shed 2 bases, with 15 bases lying between them. Here the CDR3 reads CASSFDRQPPTDTQYF. As DNA, the CDR3 is TGTGCCAGCAGTTTCGATAGACAGCCCCCCACAGATACGCAGTATTTT.

This chain connects TRBV5-1 to TRBJ2-7; D call uncertain. CDR1 and CDR2 (germline): SGHRS, YFSETQ. Trimming stripped 1 base from V and 2 bases from J, with 10 bases between. This CDR3 has 14 residues. This chain's CDR3 is CASSLTTSTYEQYF. In DNA, the CDR3 is TGCGCCAGCAGCTTGACGACATCCACCTACGAGCAGTACTTC.

V usage is TRBV5-5 and J usage is TRBJ2-3; D possibly corresponds to TRBD2 (5 bases). The ends were cut back, 4 bases at V and 4 bases at J, with 16 bases in the middle. CDR1 and CDR2 from the germline V gene are SGHKS and YYEKEE (reference sequence). This CDR3 has 15 amino acids. Written as DNA, the CDR3 is TGTGCCAGCAGCCAGACTACCCTCCAATCAGATACGCAGTATTTT. It codes for CASSQTTLQSDTQYF.

The chain uses TRBV5-6 and TRBJ2-3; 9 bases map to TRBD1. Germline lookup yields CDR1 SGHDT and CDR2 YYEEEE. The CDR3 covers 15 residues. The V segment lost 0 bases and the J segment 6 bases; nucleotides outside the gene matches: 5. The CDR3 is CASSLGTGDADTQYF. The CDR3, as DNA: TGTGCCAGCAGCTTGGGGACAGGGGACGCCGATACGCAGTATTTT.

The rearrangement joins TRBV7-2 to TRBJ2-7; the D gene is possibly TRBD1 (5 bases). V dropped 4 bases and J dropped 2 bases, with 12 bases sitting between them. Germline-derived CDR1 and CDR2 are SGHTA and FQGNSA. The CDR3 runs 14 residues. CDR3 nucleotide sequence: TGTGCCAGCAGCTCGACAAGACAGACCTACGAGCAGTACTTC. Encoded protein: CASSSTRQTYEQYF.